The 13 T cell receptor beta chains in this list originate from one sample, sequenced in a study of radiation and T cells in renal cell carcinoma. Treatment indicated: 15 Gy SBRT to primary tumor, nephrectomy 4 weeks later. The assay was immunoSEQ multiplex PCR, and TCRdb's table has in-frame clones only and misses some. The profile shows around 15,000 clones, roughly 50% of them singletons. The sequencing here drew on tumor tissue, taken from a patient whose treatment included radiotherapy and nephrectomy. The receptors here all came from a woman in her sixties or seventies with renal cell carcinoma.

The CDR3, as DNA: TGTGCCAGCAGCTACCGGGGCTCTGGGGCCAACGTCCTGACTTTC. Amino acid sequence: CASSYRGSGANVLTF. This rearrangement joins TRBV6-1 to TRBJ2-6; D is perhaps TRBD2 (5 bases). CDR1 and CDR2 from the germline V gene are MNHNS and SASEGT. With 6 bases removed from V and 0 bases from J, the gap between germline ends came to 9 bases. The CDR3 contains 15 residues.

The gene calls are TRBV7-9 and TRBJ2-7; 8 bases are a match to TRBD1. CDR3 length equals 15 residues. Germline lookup yields CDR1 SEHNR and CDR2 FQNEAQ (reference sequence). V was clipped by 6 bases and J by 9 bases; unmatched bases: 16. DNA of the CDR3: TGTGCCAGCAGTACACAGCCAGGGGGCGGAGGGGTGCAGTACTTC. Translating it yields CASSTQPGGGGVQYF.

This clone has a handful of counts. The rearrangement joins TRBV28 to TRBJ1-1; possible D gene TRBD1, 5 bases. This CDR3 has 12 amino acids. Germline lookup yields CDR1 MDHEN and CDR2 SYDVKM. The CDR3 DNA follows: TGTGCTTTGAAGGGGATGAACACTGAAGCTTTCTTT. This sequence encodes CALKGMNTEAFF.

This clone was counted ten times or more. The J gene is TRBJ2-7, the V gene TRBV2; D call uncertain. Germline V lookup: CDR1 SNHLY, CDR2 FYNNEI. Trimming took 7 bases from V and 0 from J, leaving 4 bases between them. This CDR3 is built from 11 residues. The CDR3 spells CASMVSYEQYF. As DNA, the CDR3 is TGTGCCAGCATGGTCTCCTACGAGCAGTACTTC.

The chain has TRBV18 and TRBJ1-4; no definite D call. The V gene's germline CDR1 is KGHSH and CDR2 LQKENI. Deletions cut 2 bases from V and 16 bases from J, with 14 bases between. CDR3 length: 12 amino acids. The CDR3 nucleotides are TGTGCCAGCTCACCATCGAATCAGGCCCCGTTTTTT. Protein product: CASSPSNQAPFF.

There are a few counts of this clone. DNA for the CDR3: TGTGCCAGCAGCTTGGGTCAGGGGCGTAACGAGCAGTACTTC. Encoded protein: CASSLGQGRNEQYF. V gene TRBV5-6 combines with J gene TRBJ2-7, with a tentative D call TRBD1 (6 bases). Trimming took 0 bases from V and 5 from J, leaving 12 bases between them. The CDR3 loop spans 14 amino acids. Per the germline V gene, CDR1 is SGHDT and CDR2 is YYEEEE. Combining the CDR3 with reference TRBV5-6 and TRBJ2-7 gives the whole variable domain DAGVTQSPTHLIKTRGQQVTLRCSPKSGHDTVSWYQQALGQGPQFIFQYYEEEERQRGNFPDRFSGHQFPNYSSELNVNALLLGDSALYLCASSLGQGRNEQYFGPGTRLTVT.

CDR3 sequence reads: CASSLIEMNTEAFF. For the CDR3, the DNA is TGTGCCAGCTCACTTATTGAAATGAACACTGAAGCTTTCTTT. The chain carries TRBV18 and TRBJ1-1; no definite D call. V shed 4 bases and J shed 0 bases, with 9 bases lying between them. Germline assignment: CDR1 KGHSH and CDR2 LQKENI. The CDR3 has 14 residues.

V and J are TRBV11-2 and TRBJ2-5; TRBD1 matches at 11 bases. Losses at the gene ends were 4 bases for V and 4 bases for J; bases not matched to a gene: 5. The CDR3 runs 15 residues. The germline gives CDR1 SGHAT, CDR2 FQNNGV. CDR3 bases: TGTGCCAGCAGCTCTCGGACAGGGGGCGTAGAGACCCAGTACTTC. It translates to CASSSRTGGVETQYF.

This clone was picked up one time. This chain links TRBV30 with TRBJ2-5; the D gene could be TRBD1 or TRBD2 (5 bases each). Per germline, CDR1 GTSNPN and CDR2 SVGIG (reference sequence). This CDR3 comprises 14 residues. V was cut by 0 bases and J by 1 base, with 9 bases left in between. The CDR3 sequence is CAWSVLGAQETQYF. Written as DNA, the CDR3 is TGTGCCTGGAGTGTACTCGGGGCCCAAGAGACCCAGTACTTC.

The rearrangement joins TRBV19 to TRBJ2-5; a weak D match, TRBD1 (5 bases). Germline CDR1 is LNHDA and CDR2 is SQIVND (reference sequence). The CDR3 runs 14 residues. V dropped 4 bases and J dropped 2 bases, with 11 bases sitting between them. The CDR3 DNA reads TGTGCCAGTAGTAGGGGCCTGACTCAAGAGACCCAGTACTTC. Translated: CASSRGLTQETQYF.

There are a few counts of this clone. J is TRBJ1-2 and V is TRBV29-1; D possibly corresponds to TRBD1 (5 bases). In germline, CDR1 is SQVTM, CDR2 ANQGSEA. The CDR3 runs to 13 residues. The ends were cut back, 3 bases at V and 4 bases at J, with 12 bases in the middle. In DNA, the CDR3 is TGCAGCGTTGAGGCTGGGGGTGGCTATGGCTACACCTTC. This gives the protein CSVEAGGGYGYTF.

This clone was counted only a few times. The chain carries TRBV9 and TRBJ2-7, with a weak D call TRBD1 (7 bases). V shed 4 bases and J shed 5 bases, with 16 bases lying between them. The CDR3 consists of 14 residues. Germline CDR1 is SGDLS and CDR2 is YYNGEE. The CDR3 coding sequence is TGTGCCAGCAGCCAGGGGGGTCGACAAAACGAGCAGTACTTC. Its protein is CASSQGGRQNEQYF.

This chain links TRBV4-1 with TRBJ2-7; D not certain. This CDR3 comprises 14 residues. Trimming shortened V by 6 bases and J by 3 bases, and 15 bases separated the two germline ends. The germline V gene has CDR1 MGHRA and CDR2 YSYEKL. The CDR3 here is CASRRSGGYYEQYF. The DNA for the CDR3 is TGCGCCAGCAGGCGGTCCGGCGGATACTACGAGCAGTACTTC.